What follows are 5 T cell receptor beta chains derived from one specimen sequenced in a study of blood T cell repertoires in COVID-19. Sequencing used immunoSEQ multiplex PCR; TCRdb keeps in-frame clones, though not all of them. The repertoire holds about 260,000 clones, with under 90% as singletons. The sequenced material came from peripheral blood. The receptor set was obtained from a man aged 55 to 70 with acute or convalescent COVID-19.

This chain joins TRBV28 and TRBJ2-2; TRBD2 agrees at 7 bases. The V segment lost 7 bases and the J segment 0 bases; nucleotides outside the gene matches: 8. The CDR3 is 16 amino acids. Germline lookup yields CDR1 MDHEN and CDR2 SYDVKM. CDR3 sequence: CASTMGGSANTGELFF. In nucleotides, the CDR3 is TGTGCCAGCACCATGGGGGGGAGCGCGAACACCGGGGAGCTGTTTTTT.

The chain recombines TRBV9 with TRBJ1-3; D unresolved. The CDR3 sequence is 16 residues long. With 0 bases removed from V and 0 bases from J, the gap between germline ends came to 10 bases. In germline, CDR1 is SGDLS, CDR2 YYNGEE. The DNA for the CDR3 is TGTGCCAGCAGCGTAGACGGGAGACCCTCTGGAAACACCATATATTTT. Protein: CASSVDGRPSGNTIYF.

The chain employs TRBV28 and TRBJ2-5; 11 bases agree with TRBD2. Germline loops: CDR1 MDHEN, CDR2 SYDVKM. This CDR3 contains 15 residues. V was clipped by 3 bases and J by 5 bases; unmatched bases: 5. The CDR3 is CASSFSGRAEETQYF. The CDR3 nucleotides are TGTGCCAGCAGTTTTAGCGGGAGGGCCGAGGAGACCCAGTACTTC.

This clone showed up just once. CDR3 sequence reads: CSAKGTNQETQYF. The CDR3 DNA reads TGCAGCGCTAAAGGGACAAATCAAGAGACCCAGTACTTC. The chain joins TRBV29-1 to TRBJ2-5, with D possibly matching TRBD1 (6 bases). The CDR3 is made up of 13 amino acids. Per the germline V gene, CDR1 is SQVTM and CDR2 is ANQGSEA. V lost 7 bases and J 2 bases, leaving 14 bases between the germline ends.

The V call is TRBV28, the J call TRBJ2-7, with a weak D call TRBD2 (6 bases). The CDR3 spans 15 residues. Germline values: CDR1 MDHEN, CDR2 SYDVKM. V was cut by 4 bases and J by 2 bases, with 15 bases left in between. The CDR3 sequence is CASSSSGTVAYEQYF. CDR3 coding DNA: TGTGCCAGCAGTTCCTCCGGGACTGTAGCCTACGAGCAGTACTTC.